Listed below are T cell receptor beta chains from one sample, sequenced in a study of cytomegalovirus exposure and HLA in healthy donors. Only in-frame clones appear in the TCRdb table, and some are missing; sequencing was by immunoSEQ multiplex PCR. Counted here are about 140,000 clones, less than 80% occurring once; the ten biggest clones make up 8.8%. Sequencing was carried out using PBMCs. These receptors were collected from a woman in her forties or fifties in good health and CMV-seropositive. CDR3s include the opening cysteine and the closing phenylalanine or tryptophan. D genes are given only for firm matches. Only some rows state a clone size, as once, few, many or a class for expanded clones.

V gene	J gene	D gene	clone size	CDR3 DNA	CDR3 protein
TRBV6-1	TRBJ1-5	TRBD1	.	TGTGCCACCCTCCTCGGGACAGTTGGCCAGCCCCAGCATTTT	CATLLGTVGQPQHF
TRBV7-2	TRBJ2-3	TRBD2	.	TGTGCCAGCAGCCCACGACTAGCGGGGGGCACAGATACGCAGTATTTT	CASSPRLAGGTDTQYF
TRBV11-3	TRBJ2-5	TRBD1	.	TGTGCCAGCAGTTTAACAGGGGGCGAAGAGACCCAGTACTTC	CASSLTGGEETQYF
TRBV7-2	TRBJ2-3	.	.	TGTGCCAGCAGCCATCTAGGAGCAAGCGCAGATACGCAGTATTTT	CASSHLGASADTQYF
TRBV6-1	TRBJ2-2	TRBD1	.	TGTGCCAGCCTGACAGGGAGAGGCACCGGGGAGCTGTTTTTT	CASLTGRGTGELFF
TRBV28	TRBJ2-6	.	.	TGTGCCAGCAGTTTTTCCCTACACGTCCTGACTTTC	CASSFSLHVLTF
TRBV5-1	TRBJ2-5	.	.	TGCGCCAGCAGCTTGGAGACTCCGGAGATGGAGACCCAGTACTTC	CASSLETPEMETQYF
TRBV5-1	TRBJ2-5	.	.	TGCGCCAGCAGCTTGGATGGGGCGGAATCTAGGGCCCAGTACTTC	CASSLDGAESRAQYF
TRBV28	TRBJ1-2	TRBD1	.	TGTGCCAGCCAGACAGGGGGCCGGTGGGGCTACACCTTC	CASQTGGRWGYTF
TRBV7-7	TRBJ2-1	.	.	TGTGCTAGCAGCCCCTTGACAGCGTACAATGAGCAGTTCTTC	CASSPLTAYNEQFF
TRBV7-3	TRBJ2-3	TRBD2	.	TGTGCCAGCAGCGGGGTCGGGGGGTTGTTAGATACGCAGTATTTT	CASSGVGGLLDTQYF
TRBV4-3	TRBJ2-5	.	once	TGCGCCAGCAGCCAAGATAGTTGGTCCGGGGTCCCCTTTGAGGAGACCCAGTACTTC	CASSQDSWSGVPFEETQYF
TRBV9	TRBJ2-3	TRBD2	.	TGTGCCAGCAGCATGACTAGCGCGGGCACAGATACGCAGTATTTT	CASSMTSAGTDTQYF
TRBV11-2	TRBJ2-7	.	few	TGTGCCAGCAGCTTTTGGCAGCGTGCGCAGTACTTC	CASSFWQRAQYF
TRBV4-2	TRBJ1-5	.	.	TGTGCCAGCAGCCAAGATCAAGGGTCGGCGGGAGGCAATCAGCCCCAGCATTTT	CASSQDQGSAGGNQPQHF
TRBV13	TRBJ2-7	TRBD2	.	TGTGCCAGCAGCCAACTAGCGGGGGTCTACGAGCAGTACTTC	CASSQLAGVYEQYF
TRBV5-6	TRBJ1-1	.	.	TGTGCCAGCAGCTTGATGGTCAGGGCGCCACAAGAAGCTTTCTTT	CASSLMVRAPQEAFF
TRBV7-3	TRBJ2-6	.	.	TGTGCCAGCAGCCTCCCCGGGATCTCTGGGGCCAACGTCCTGACTTTC	CASSLPGISGANVLTF
TRBV9	TRBJ1-6	.	.	TGTGCCAGCAGTGAACGGGGGGAGTCCTATAATTCACCCCTCCACTTT	CASSERGESYNSPLHF
TRBV4-1	TRBJ2-1	TRBD2	.	TGCGCCAGCAGCCAAGAGGTAGGGCTAGCGGGAACCAATGAGCAGTTCTTC	CASSQEVGLAGTNEQFF
TRBV18	TRBJ1-1	.	.	TGTGCCAGCTCACCGTCCACTCCGAGGGACACTGAAGCTTTCTTT	CASSPSTPRDTEAFF
TRBV27	TRBJ2-6	TRBD1	.	TGTGCCAGCAGTTTATCCCGGGACAGGGATGGGGCCAACGTCCTGACTTTC	CASSLSRDRDGANVLTF
TRBV30	TRBJ2-7	.	.	TGTGCCTGGAGTGCGACTAGGAACGAGCAGTACTTC	CAWSATRNEQYF
TRBV30	TRBJ1-2	TRBD1	few	TGTGCCTGGGGGACAGGGAACTATGGCTACACCTTC	CAWGTGNYGYTF
TRBV18	TRBJ1-1	TRBD1	.	TGTGCCAGCTCACCTTCTACAGGGGAGACTGAAGCTTTCTTT	CASSPSTGETEAFF
TRBV12-5	TRBJ2-3	.	few	TGTGCTAGTGTGATTGGTACTAGCACAGATACGCAGTATTTT	CASVIGTSTDTQYF
TRBV19	TRBJ2-3	.	.	TGTGCCAGTACCTCGTCCCGGACATACACAGATACGCAGTATTTT	CASTSSRTYTDTQYF
TRBV5-1	TRBJ1-1	.	.	TGCGCCAGCAGCTTGGGGGCAAACACTGAAGCTTTCTTT	CASSLGANTEAFF
TRBV5-1	TRBJ2-1	TRBD2	.	TGCGCCAGCAGCTTTGGGAATAGCGGGGGGGCTGTCGATGAGCAGTTCTTC	CASSFGNSGGAVDEQFF
TRBV4-2	TRBJ2-1	.	.	TGTGCCAGCAGCCAAGAACTTCGAACGTACAATGAGCAGTTCTTC	CASSQELRTYNEQFF
TRBV5-1	TRBJ1-1	.	.	TGCGCCAGCAGCTCGACGGGGTCTGAGGGAACTGAAGCTTTCTTT	CASSSTGSEGTEAFF
TRBV5-6	TRBJ1-4	.	.	TGTGCCAGCAGCTTTGTCCTCTCCACTAATGAAAAACTGTTTTTT	CASSFVLSTNEKLFF
TRBV7-9	TRBJ1-2	.	.	TGTGCCAGCAGCCCGTGGGACGGCGGGGAGTATGGCTACACCTTC	CASSPWDGGEYGYTF
TRBV28	TRBJ2-3	TRBD2	few	TGTGCCAGCAGTCTCCGTCGGGCTAGCGGGGGGGCCACAGATACGCAGTATTTT	CASSLRRASGGATDTQYF
TRBV2	TRBJ2-1	.	.	TGTGCCATCGATTGGAGGAATATCCGAGGGCAAAACAATGAGCAGTTCTTC	CAIDWRNIRGQNNEQFF
TRBV7-2	TRBJ1-1	.	.	TGTGCCAGCGCCCTCAACCCGGGCACTGAAGCTTTCTTT	CASALNPGTEAFF
TRBV6-4	TRBJ2-3	.	.	TGTGCCAGCAGCCCCGAACAGGGAAACACAGATACGCAGTATTTT	CASSPEQGNTDTQYF
TRBV7-2	TRBJ1-1	TRBD1	.	TGTGCCAGCAGCTTCGAACCCATAACAGGGGGGAGGAACACTGAAGCTTTCTTT	CASSFEPITGGRNTEAFF
TRBV23-1	TRBJ1-5	.	.	TGCGCCAGCAGTCGGCCAGGGAACAATCAGCCCCAGCATTTT	CASSRPGNNQPQHF